The TCR beta chain described here comes from a study of tumor and adjacent non-tumor tissue in lung cancer. The overall study: Stage I to III disease affected about nine men and a handful of women aged roughly 31 to 76.

TCRbeta libraries were built with three rounds of nested PCR, modified from ARM-PCR. TCRdb reprocessed the multiplex PCR reads via MiXCR and lists one record per CDR3 protein. The sample has tens of thousands of distinct CDR3 sequences, 80% seen once. The germline V gene has CDR1 DFQATT and CDR2 SNEGSKA (reference sequence). The CDR3 has 16 amino acids. About this clonotype: The CDR3 does not close with the conserved phenylalanine or tryptophan, likely indicating a read error.

RNA was extracted from bulk tissue without any cell sorting. The receptor was derived from a woman in her forties or fifties with non-small cell lung cancer. Sequencing was performed on lung tumor tissue. V usage is TRBV20-1 and J usage is TRBJ2-3; 11 bases are a match to TRBD2. In DNA, the CDR3 is TGCAGTACTAGAGGGACTAGCGGAGGACTAAGAGATACGCAGTATTTG. Encoded protein: CSTRGTSGGLRDTQYL.